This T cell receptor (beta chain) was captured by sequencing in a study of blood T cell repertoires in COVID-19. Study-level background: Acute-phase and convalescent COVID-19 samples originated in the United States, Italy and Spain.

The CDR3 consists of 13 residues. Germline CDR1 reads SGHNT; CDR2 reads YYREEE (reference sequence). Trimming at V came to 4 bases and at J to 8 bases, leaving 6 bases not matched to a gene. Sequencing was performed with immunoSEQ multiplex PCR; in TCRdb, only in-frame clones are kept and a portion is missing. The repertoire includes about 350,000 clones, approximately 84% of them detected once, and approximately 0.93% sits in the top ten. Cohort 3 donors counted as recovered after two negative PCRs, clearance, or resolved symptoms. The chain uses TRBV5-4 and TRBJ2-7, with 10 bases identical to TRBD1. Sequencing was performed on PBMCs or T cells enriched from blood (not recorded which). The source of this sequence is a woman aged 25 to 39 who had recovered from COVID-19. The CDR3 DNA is TGTGCCAGCAGCCTGACAGGGGGCGAGCAGCAGTACTTC. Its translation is CASSLTGGEQQYF.